This is a list of T cell receptor beta chains from one sample in a study of cytotoxic CD8 clonotypes in ibrutinib-treated CLL. The protocol was immunoSEQ multiplex PCR, while the TCRdb copy is restricted to in-frame clones and leaves out a portion. The data contain around 140,000 clones, approximately 80% of them singletons. This specimen was PBMCs, taken after 12 months of ibrutinib treatment. The receptors shown here come from a human donor with chronic lymphocytic leukemia. Both conserved end residues are part of each CDR3. A D gene is named only where the DNA matches it firmly. Clone size is given for some rows only: seen once, a few or many times, or a class if the clone is expanded.

>.|.|TRBV18|TRBJ1-1
TGTGCCAGCTCACCCGGGACCGTCGTTGTCGCTTTCTTT
CASSPGTVVVAFF
>.|.|TRBV10-3|TRBJ2-2
TGTGCCATCAGGGACGGGGGCAGGGCCACCGGGGAGCTGTTTTTT
CAIRDGGRATGELFF
>TRBD1|.|TRBV6-1|TRBJ2-5
TGTGCCAGCAGTGACGCAGGGACAGGGACGGAGACCCAGTACTTC
CASSDAGTGTETQYF
>.|.|TRBV10-3|TRBJ1-4
TGTGCCATCAGTGATGTAGGGTTGGGAGAAAAACTGTTTTTT
CAISDVGLGEKLFF
>TRBD2|.|TRBV2|TRBJ2-7
TGTGCCAGCACTAGCGGGGGTTCCTACGAGCAGTACTTC
CASTSGGSYEQYF
>.|.|TRBV6-6|TRBJ2-2
TGTGCCAGCAGTTACTCGCAGAACACCGGGGAGCTGTTTTTT
CASSYSQNTGELFF
>TRBD1|few|TRBV19|TRBJ2-7
TGTGCCAGTAGCCCCGGGACAGGGTCCTCCTACGAGCAGTACTTC
CASSPGTGSSYEQYF
>TRBD1|.|TRBV28|TRBJ1-1
TGTGCCAGCAGTTACAGGACAGGGGGGGAAGAGAACACTGAAGCTTTCTTT
CASSYRTGGEENTEAFF
>.|few|TRBV18|TRBJ2-7
TGTGCCAGCTCACCTTCTCGGGAGTTCGAGCAGTACTTC
CASSPSREFEQYF
>TRBD1|.|TRBV19|TRBJ1-1
TGTGCCAGTAGGGGGACAGGGCTGAACACTGAAGCTTTCTTT
CASRGTGLNTEAFF
>TRBD1|many|TRBV4-2|TRBJ2-1
TGTGCCAGCAGCCCAACCCCCGGGACAGGGCGCTCCTACAATGAGCAGTTCTTC
CASSPTPGTGRSYNEQFF
>.|.|TRBV5-1|TRBJ1-2
TGCGCCAGCAGCTTGGGAAGGGGAACCTCCTATGGCTACACCTTC
CASSLGRGTSYGYTF
>TRBD1|.|TRBV25-1|TRBJ1-1
TGTGCCAGCAGTGTTTCCGGGACAGGGCTTTACACTGAAGCTTTCTTT
CASSVSGTGLYTEAFF
>.|.|TRBV9|TRBJ2-7
TGTGCCAGCAGCCCACAAATGGGGACCTCCTACGAGCAGTACTTC
CASSPQMGTSYEQYF
>.|.|TRBV30|TRBJ2-2
TGTGCCTGGAGTCGGGCAGGGGCGAACACCGGGGAGCTGTTTTTT
CAWSRAGANTGELFF
>TRBD2|.|TRBV18|TRBJ2-5
TGTGCCAGCTCAACCGGGACTAGCGGGGGTCCGAAGACCCAGTACTTC
CASSTGTSGGPKTQYF
>.|.|TRBV11-2|TRBJ2-4
TGTGCCAGCAGCAAGACCGCAGTGGGGATTACTAACATTCAGTACTTC
CASSKTAVGITNIQYF
>.|.|TRBV28|TRBJ1-2
TGTGCCAGCACCGCGTTCAGGGATGGCTACACCTTC
CASTAFRDGYTF
>TRBD2|many|TRBV11-2|TRBJ2-7
TGTGCCAGCAGCTCCCCCGCCGAGCGGGGGGGCTACGAGCAGTACTTC
CASSSPAERGGYEQYF
>.|.|TRBV28|TRBJ2-7
TGTGCCAGCAGTTCCGCAGGTGGTTTATCCTACGAGCAGTACTTC
CASSSAGGLSYEQYF
>TRBD1|.|TRBV7-2|TRBJ2-2
TGTGCCAGCAGCCCCTGGACAGGAGACACCGGGGAGCTGTTTTTT
CASSPWTGDTGELFF
>.|.|TRBV2|TRBJ2-2
TGTGCCAGCCTGTTGGGACGGGTCAACACCGGGGAGCTGTTTTTT
CASLLGRVNTGELFF
>.|.|TRBV30|TRBJ2-7
TGTGCCTGGAGTTTAGGCGGGGACTCCTACGAGCAGTACTTC
CAWSLGGDSYEQYF
>TRBD1|.|TRBV6-5|TRBJ2-2
TGTGCCAGCAGTTACGGGGACAGGATTAACACCGGGGAGCTGTTTTTT
CASSYGDRINTGELFF
>.|once|TRBV27|TRBJ2-1
TGTGCCAGCAGTTTATTGAGTCTTTCGGGCTCCTACAATGAGCAGTTCTTC
CASSLLSLSGSYNEQFF
>.|.|TRBV5-4|TRBJ1-1
TGTGCCAGCAGCTTGGGGGTAGGGGAAGACACTGAAGCTTTCTTT
CASSLGVGEDTEAFF
>.|.|TRBV7-9|TRBJ1-4
TGTGCCAGCAGCCACCGAGCGGGGGTTGCCACTAATGAAAAACTGTTTTTT
CASSHRAGVATNEKLFF
>.|.|TRBV7-9|TRBJ2-1
TGTGCCAGCAGCCCTCCAGGCTTTGAGCAGTTCTTC
CASSPPGFEQFF
>TRBD2|.|TRBV5-5|TRBJ2-7
TGTGCCAGCAGCTTGGGGACTAGCCTCCCTTACTTC
CASSLGTSLPYF
>TRBD1|once|TRBV28|TRBJ2-5
TGTGCCAGCAGTTCAACAACAGGGGGTTTAGAGACCCAGTACTTC
CASSSTTGGLETQYF
>.|.|TRBV19|TRBJ1-6
TGTGCCAGTAGTGGTAGGGGTTCACCCCTCCACTTT
CASSGRGSPLHF
>.|.|TRBV9|TRBJ2-7
TGTGCCAGCAGCGTAGCCCCGGACGGGATCTCCGAGCAGTACTTC
CASSVAPDGISEQYF
>.|.|TRBV30|TRBJ1-4
TGTGCCTGGAGTGTCGAGGGGCGGGTCAAACTGTTTTTT
CAWSVEGRVKLFF
>.|once|TRBV5-1|TRBJ2-2
TGCGCCAGCAGCTTGGCCGGGACTGCGAACACCGGGGAGCTGTTTTTT
CASSLAGTANTGELFF
>.|.|TRBV27|TRBJ1-5
TGTGCCAGCAGTTTATGGGCCGCGAATCAGCCCCAGCATTTT
CASSLWAANQPQHF
>.|few|TRBV27|TRBJ1-2
TGTGCCAGCAAACCCGTACAGGGCGGTCCCTATGGCTACACCTTC
CASKPVQGGPYGYTF
>TRBD1|.|TRBV27|TRBJ2-7
TGTGCCAGCAGTTCCTATTCTCAGGGGGCATACGAGCAGTACTTC
CASSSYSQGAYEQYF
>.|.|TRBV18|TRBJ1-5
TGTGCCAGCTCACCAAATCGAGGGGGCAATCAGCCCCAGCATTTT
CASSPNRGGNQPQHF
>.|.|TRBV9|TRBJ1-1
TGTGCCAGCAGCGCCTCCCCCCACGACAGCATGAACACTGAAGCTTTCTTT
CASSASPHDSMNTEAFF
>.|.|TRBV4-2|TRBJ2-5
TGTGCCAGCAGCCAGTTAGGATACCAAGAGACCCAGTACTTC
CASSQLGYQETQYF
>TRBD1|.|TRBV23-1|TRBJ1-5
TGCGCCAGCAGTCACGGGACAGGGGGGAGCAATCAGCCCCAGCATTTT
CASSHGTGGSNQPQHF
>.|.|TRBV30|TRBJ2-5
TGTGCCTGGATTGAAACCATAGAAGAGACCCAGTACTTC
CAWIETIEETQYF
>TRBD1|once|TRBV5-1|TRBJ2-2
TGCGCCAGCAGCGGTGGGACAGGGCACAGAACAAGACCCGGGGAGCTGTTTTTT
CASSGGTGHRTRPGELFF
>.|.|TRBV27|TRBJ1-1
TGTGCCAGCAGTTTAGTTTCGGGGGGCACTGAAGCTTTCTTT
CASSLVSGGTEAFF
>TRBD2|.|TRBV13|TRBJ2-3
TGTGCCAGCAGCTTAGGGGAACTAGCGCAATTACGCACAGATACGCAGTATTTT
CASSLGELAQLRTDTQYF
>.|.|TRBV5-1|TRBJ2-1
TGCGCCAGCAGCTTGGAGGTTTCCAATGAGCAGTTCTTC
CASSLEVSNEQFF
>TRBD1|.|TRBV5-1|TRBJ2-1
TGCGCCAGCATGCCGGGACAGTTGGATGAGCAGTTCTTC
CASMPGQLDEQFF
>TRBD1|.|TRBV30|TRBJ1-1
TGTGCCTGGAGTGTAAACGTTCGGCGGACAGGGTCCCGACCTGACACTGAAGCTTTCTTT
CAWSVNVRRTGSRPDTEAFF
>.|.|TRBV9|TRBJ2-1
TGTGCCAGCAGCCCTCGCCCGAGATCGATTATCGATGAGCAGTTCTTC
CASSPRPRSIIDEQFF
>TRBD1|.|TRBV6-5|TRBJ2-7
TGTGCCAGCAGTTACTTGGGGACAGCAGACTACGAGCAGTACTTC
CASSYLGTADYEQYF
>TRBD2|.|TRBV7-7|TRBJ2-7
TGTGCTAGATATTCTAGCGGGGGAAGCTCCTACGAGCAGTACTTC
CARYSSGGSSYEQYF
>.|.|TRBV19|TRBJ1-3
TGTGCCAGTAGCAAACCGACTGAACCTGGAAACACCATATATTTT
CASSKPTEPGNTIYF
>.|.|TRBV4-1|TRBJ1-5
TGCGCCAGCAGCCCCTCCGGCGGAGGCAATCAGCCCCAGCATTTT
CASSPSGGGNQPQHF
>.|.|TRBV18|TRBJ2-3
TGTGCCAGCTCCCAGACAGTTCTGGATACGCAGTATTTT
CASSQTVLDTQYF
>.|.|TRBV28|TRBJ1-1
TGTGCCAGCAGGGGCCGACGGCAGAACACTGAAGCTTTCTTT
CASRGRRQNTEAFF